What follows is one T cell receptor (beta chain) and its context. This clone was seen only once. Its antigen is still unknown. Per-base quality was not reported, and no clone a single base away is much larger than it. This entry belongs to a study of control samples from healthy donors and cancer patients (dated by TCRdb to 2018 to 2021). The library was built by means of the immunoSEQ multiplex PCR assay. TCRdb retrieved this table from immuneACCESS and kept in-frame rearrangements only. Not all clones are present; in checked studies, unresolved V genes account for under half, and no reason is known for the remainder. The sample data list about 220,000 clones, and just under 95% of these were observed just once. The ten top clones hold approximately 1.4% of the sample. The CDR3 has 16 amino acids, counting the end cysteine and phenylalanine. Only the CDR3 region is kept as DNA, spanning 48 bases read in frame from base 1.

The receptor was derived from a man aged 50-59 years in good health. This chain is built from TRBV21-1 and TRBJ1-1; TRBD1 reflects the table's D call only, with no check against the DNA. TRBV21-1 is designated a pseudogene. Sequencing input: blood. The DNA sequence reads TGTGCCAGCAGCAAAGGGACAGGGAGGGTAGGGACTGAAGCTTTCTTT. Its translation reads: CASSKGTGRVGTEAFF.